These 8 T cell receptor beta chains originate from one sample sequenced in a study of human T cells and chemical hapten exposure (dated by TCRdb to about 2021). The library came from 5' RACE. Instrument on record: Illumina MiSeq. TCRdb applied fastp at Q25 and MiXCR to the public reads, then kept only in-frame beta chains. All rows with the same CDR3 protein become a single entry with the most common DNA and genes. The sample yields 150,000 or so distinct CDR3 sequences; around 4.4% were counted once. Clones ranked in the top ten supply about 1.3% of the sample. Total RNA was extracted from unfractionated whole blood collected in Tempus Blood RNA tubes. The receptor set was obtained from a female donor in good health.

At least ten counts were recorded for this clonotype. The chain recombines TRBV6-4 with TRBJ2-2, with 9 nucleotides matching TRBD1. V was pared by 7 bases and J by 7 bases, with 7 bases of the junction left unmatched. The germline gives CDR1 MRHNA, CDR2 SNTAGT. The CDR3 sequence is 14 residues long. In DNA form, the CDR3 reads TGTGCCAGCAAACCGGGACAGGGAATCGGGGAGCTGTTTTTT. Translation: CASKPGQGIGELFF.

This clonotype was recorded at least ten times. The chain has TRBV5-5 and TRBJ1-4; D remains ambiguous. V was shortened by 4 bases and J by 8 bases, with 18 bases between the two germline ends. CDR1 and CDR2 (germline): SGHKS, YYEKEE (reference sequence). The CDR3 has 15 residues. CDR3 region: CASSTGTVIKEKLFF. CDR3 in DNA: TGTGCCAGCAGCACCGGAACAGTGATTAAGGAAAAACTGTTTTTT.

This clonotype has a count of ten or more. The chain links TRBV4-1 to TRBJ1-4; possible D gene TRBD1, 5 bases. CDR3 length: 17 amino acids. Germline-derived CDR1 and CDR2 are MGHRA and YSYEKL. Trimming shortened V by 1 base and J by 1 base, and 13 bases separated the two germline ends. Here the CDR3 DNA reads TGCGCCAGCAGCCAAGCGCAGGGCTTTCTAACTAATGAAAAACTGTTTTTT. Residues: CASSQAQGFLTNEKLFF.

This clonotype was detected only a few times. The chain is built from TRBV18 and TRBJ1-2; the D is unclear. Deletions cut 3 bases from V and 6 bases from J, with 14 bases between. There are 14 residues in the CDR3. The germline V gene has CDR1 KGHSH and CDR2 LQKENI. The CDR3 bases are TGTGCCAGCTCACCCTTACAGACCAACGATGGCTACACCTTC. Its protein product is CASSPLQTNDGYTF.

This clonotype has a count of ten or more. For the CDR3, the DNA is TGCAGTGCTAGAGAAACTGAACAGGGGAGCTCCTACAATGAGCAGTTCTTC. This encodes CSARETEQGSSYNEQFF. This chain uses TRBV20-1 with TRBJ2-1, with 7 bases that match TRBD1. Germline V lookup: CDR1 DFQATT, CDR2 SNEGSKA (reference sequence). V was pared by 0 bases and J by 0 bases, with 8 bases of the junction left unmatched. The CDR3 extends over 17 amino acids.

This chain uses TRBV7-6 with TRBJ2-2; D uncertain. This CDR3 is 14 amino acids long. The germline V and J ends were trimmed by 3 bases and 4 bases, with 9 bases remaining between them. CDR1 is SGHVS and CDR2 is FNYEAQ in the germline V gene. Written as DNA, the CDR3 is TGTGCCAGCAGCTTCTCAATGGGCACCGGGGAGCTGTTTTTT. Translation: CASSFSMGTGELFF. Full variable domain (missing parts from reference TRBV7-6 and TRBJ2-2): GAGVSQSPRYKVTKRGQDVALRCDPISGHVSLYWYRQALGQGPEFLTYFNYEAQQDKSGLPNDRFSAERPEGSISTLTIQRTEQRDSAMYRCASSFSMGTGELFFGEGSRLTVL.

The sample holds many counts of this clonotype. This rearrangement joins TRBV5-1 to TRBJ2-1; tentatively, D is TRBD1 (6 bases). CDR3 size: 14 residues. Germline V gives CDR1 SGHRS, CDR2 YFSETQ. V was trimmed by 0 bases and J by 2 bases, leaving 6 bases between them. CDR3 nucleotide sequence: TGCGCCAGCAGCTTGGGGACAGCCTACAATGAGCAGTTCTTC. It translates to CASSLGTAYNEQFF.

The sample holds many counts of this clonotype. The chain links TRBV28 to TRBJ2-3, with TRBD2 matching over 7 bases. After removal of 3 bases from V and 2 bases from J, the junction contained 5 bases not matched to a gene. CDR3 length equals 15 residues. The germline CDR1 and CDR2 sequences are MDHEN and SYDVKM. CDR3 in DNA: TGTGCCAGCAGTTTGATCGAGCGGGACACAGATACGCAGTATTTT. Translation gives CASSLIERDTDTQYF.